One sample yielded the 28 T cell receptor beta chains listed below, sequenced in a study of identical twins. TCRdb itself ran the 5' RACE reads through MiXCR, one entry per CDR3 protein. The sample consists of about 530,000 distinct CDR3 sequences, about a fifth of them appearing once. These data also featured in a second study, about yellow fever vaccine responses in identical twins.

The source material was CD4+ T cells sorted from blood. These receptor sequences come from a woman younger than 30 in good health.

This clonotype was picked up one time. V is TRBV4-2 and J is TRBJ1-3; D unresolved. Trimming cost V 3 bases and J 8 bases, with 14 bases left between them. Germline CDR1 LGHNA, CDR2 YNFKEQ. This CDR3 has 14 amino acids. The CDR3 here is CASSQSRQGYTIYF. The CDR3 nucleotides read TGTGCCAGCAGCCAGTCCCGTCAAGGATACACCATATATTTT.

The rearrangement uses TRBV28 and TRBJ2-7; 8 nucleotides agree with TRBD1. Germline values: CDR1 MDHEN, CDR2 SYDVKM. J was trimmed by 2 bases and V by 7 bases; bases with no gene match: 4. This CDR3 spans 13 amino acids. The CDR3 region is CASKTGAPYEQYF. CDR3 sequence (DNA): TGTGCCAGCAAGACAGGGGCCCCCTACGAGCAGTACTTC.

V gene TRBV4-2 combines with J gene TRBJ2-5; 13 bases map to TRBD2. V was pared by 4 bases and J by 0 bases, with 11 bases of the junction left unmatched. This CDR3 is 19 amino acids long. Per the germline V gene, CDR1 is LGHNA and CDR2 is YNFKEQ. CDR3: CASSPSGLAGVNDQETQYF. The CDR3 nucleotides read TGTGCCAGCAGCCCTTCCGGACTAGCGGGAGTAAATGACCAAGAGACCCAGTACTTC.

This clonotype has only a few counts. V and J are TRBV10-3 and TRBJ1-2; D gene uncertain. Trimming shortened V by 2 bases and J by 6 bases, and 16 bases separated the two germline ends. The CDR3 sequence is 15 residues long. Germline lookup yields CDR1 ENHRY and CDR2 SYGVKD. CDR3: CAISEGRRGGNGYTF. In DNA form, the CDR3 reads TGTGCCATCAGTGAGGGAAGACGTGGAGGTAATGGCTACACCTTC.

This clonotype was observed many times. The V and J genes are TRBV2 and TRBJ2-4; tentatively, D is TRBD2 (5 bases). The CDR3 runs 14 residues. Trimming cost V 8 bases and J 0 bases, with 11 bases left between them. The germline V gene has CDR1 SNHLY and CDR2 FYNNEI. This CDR3 reads CASRRGLAKNIQYF. In DNA, the CDR3 is TGTGCCAGCCGCCGGGGTCTAGCCAAAAACATTCAGTACTTC.

The chain employs TRBV6-5 and TRBJ2-7; no reliable D call. The CDR3 is 14 amino acids. From germline, CDR1 is MNHEY and CDR2 SVGAGI. Trimming cost V 5 bases and J 12 bases, with 23 bases left between them. CDR3 in amino acids: CASSTEPPRLEWYV. The CDR3 DNA is TGTGCCAGCAGTACCGAGCCCCCGCGGCTAGAGTGGTACGTC.

This chain links TRBV3-1 with TRBJ2-1; TRBD2 aligns across 7 bases. Germline CDR1 is LGHDT and CDR2 is YNNKEL (reference sequence). The CDR3 length is 12 residues. With V trimmed by 3 bases and J by 9 bases, 2 bases remained unmatched. CDR3 DNA sequence: TGTGCCAGCAGCCACGGACTAGGTGAGCAGTTCTTC. Residues: CASSHGLGEQFF.

The chain is built from TRBV2 and TRBJ2-3, with 14 positions matching TRBD2. Germline-derived CDR1 and CDR2 are SNHLY and FYNNEI. Trimming took 7 bases from V and 1 from J; bases not matched to a gene: 16. CDR3 length equals 20 residues. This CDR3 is CASIQSPGLAGASRTDTQYF. For the CDR3, the DNA is TGTGCCAGCATCCAGAGTCCGGGACTAGCGGGAGCCAGCCGCACAGATACGCAGTATTTT.

The CDR3, as DNA: TGCGCCAGCAGCTTGGACGGCCTACGGAATCAGCCCCAGCATTTT. It yields the protein CASSLDGLRNQPQHF. This chain links TRBV5-1 with TRBJ1-5, with D unresolved. This CDR3 region has 15 residues. Germline CDR1 reads SGHRS; CDR2 reads YFSETQ. Trimming removed 0 bases from V and 4 bases from J, with 11 bases in between.

The rearrangement links TRBV10-3 to TRBJ2-7; D gene unclear. This CDR3 is 13 amino acids long. V shed 11 bases and J shed 3 bases, with 17 bases lying between them. Germline loops: CDR1 ENHRY, CDR2 SYGVKD. CDR3 sequence (DNA): TGTGCCCCCCCATTAATTGATTTCTACGAGCAGTACGTC. Its translation is CAPPLIDFYEQYV.

This chain connects TRBV20-1 to TRBJ2-7; D is possibly TRBD2 (6 bases). This CDR3 contains 13 residues. Per the germline V gene, CDR1 is DFQATT and CDR2 is SNEGSKA (reference sequence). V was cut by 7 bases and J by 4 bases, with 17 bases left in between. CDR3 in DNA: TGCAGTGTCATAGCGGAAAGAGGTTACGAGCAGTACTTC. Translated: CSVIAERGYEQYF.

This clonotype was recorded many times. This sequence joins TRBV12-3 or TRBV12-4 and TRBJ2-1; 10 bases are a match to TRBD1. V gave up 3 bases and J gave up 5 bases; unmatched junction bases: 4. This CDR3 spans 15 amino acids. The CDR3 coding sequence is TGTGCCAGCAGTTTTGTGGGACAGGGGAACAATGAGCAGTTCTTC. It codes for CASSFVGQGNNEQFF.

V usage is TRBV29-1 and J usage is TRBJ2-1; D gene ambiguous. This CDR3 is 11 amino acids long. Trimming removed 4 bases at V and 6 bases at J, with 7 bases between. In germline, CDR1 is SQVTM, CDR2 ANQGSEA. The CDR3 here is CSVVPSNEQFF. As DNA, the CDR3 is TGCAGCGTTGTTCCCAGCAATGAGCAGTTCTTC.

The chain has TRBV29-1 and TRBJ2-1; 9 bases are a match to TRBD2. Germline CDR1 is SQVTM and CDR2 is ANQGSEA. The V segment lost 1 base and the J segment 0 bases; nucleotides outside the gene matches: 10. CDR3 length: 18 amino acids. This CDR3 reads CSVEVSSGKFSSYNEQFF. CDR3 coding DNA: TGCAGCGTTGAAGTTTCTAGCGGGAAGTTTAGCTCCTACAATGAGCAGTTCTTC.

The chain is built from TRBV4-1 and TRBJ2-1; D unresolved. V lost 8 bases to trimming and J lost 7 bases, with 36 bases between them. The CDR3 runs to 20 residues. Germline V gene data show CDR1 as MGHRA and CDR2 as YSYEKL. The CDR3 DNA sequence: TGCGCCAGCCACGCCAAAGCTAGTAACCTGCCGGTAGGCGTGGGGAATGAGCAGTTCTTC. Its translation is CASHAKASNLPVGVGNEQFF.

The chain employs TRBV12-3 or TRBV12-4 and TRBJ2-3; TRBD2 is a possible D gene (6 bases). The V and J ends lost 7 bases and 8 bases respectively, with 10 bases between them. CDR3 length: 11 residues. This CDR3 reads CASILGGTQYF. The CDR3 DNA sequence: TGTGCCAGCATCCTGGGGGGTACGCAGTATTTT.

The genes are TRBV4-1 and TRBJ2-1, with D maybe TRBD1 (6 bases). Per the germline V gene, CDR1 is MGHRA and CDR2 is YSYEKL. Trimming stripped 6 bases from V and 4 bases from J, with 13 bases between. The CDR3 runs to 14 residues. CDR3 nucleotides: TGCGCCAGCAGACCCGGGACACAGTACAATGAGCAGTTCTTC. It translates to CASRPGTQYNEQFF.

This clonotype was seen a handful of times. This CDR3 reads CASRPRWTPGTDTQYF. The CDR3 DNA follows: TGCGCCAGCCGCCCGCGCTGGACCCCGGGCACAGATACGCAGTATTTT. The V and J genes are TRBV5-1 and TRBJ2-3; D is unresolved. Trimming cost V 7 bases and J 1 base, with 19 bases left between them. The CDR3 spans 16 residues. Germline CDR1 SGHRS, CDR2 YFSETQ.

The chain combines TRBV9 with TRBJ2-7; possibly TRBD1 for D (6 bases). The V gene lost 6 bases and the J gene lost 7 bases, with 29 bases spanning the gap. The germline CDR1 and CDR2 sequences are SGDLS and YYNGEE. The CDR3 consists of 17 residues. The CDR3 nucleotides are TGTGCCAGCAACCGGGCCGAGGTGACAGGAGTATGGGCTGAGCAGTACTTC. Translated, it gives CASNRAEVTGVWAEQYF. Full variable domain (outside the CDR3, taken from reference TRBV9 and TRBJ2-7): DSGVTQTPKHLITATGQRVTLRCSPRSGDLSVYWYQQSLDQGLQFLIQYYNGEERAKGNILERFSAQQFPDLHSELNLSSLELGDSALYFCASNRAEVTGVWAEQYFGPGTRLTVT.

This clonotype was counted only a few times. This chain joins TRBV9 and TRBJ2-3; D could derive from TRBD1 or TRBD2 (5 bases each). The CDR3 runs 16 residues. Germline CDR1 reads SGDLS; CDR2 reads YYNGEE. V was shortened by 0 bases and J by 4 bases, with 15 bases between the two germline ends. CDR3 sequence reads: CASSVERGGSADTQYF. Here the CDR3 DNA reads TGTGCCAGCAGCGTAGAACGGGGCGGCAGCGCAGATACGCAGTATTTT. Full variable domain (remainder filled in from reference TRBV9 and TRBJ2-3): DSGVTQTPKHLITATGQRVTLRCSPRSGDLSVYWYQQSLDQGLQFLIQYYNGEERAKGNILERFSAQQFPDLHSELNLSSLELGDSALYFCASSVERGGSADTQYFGPGTRLTVL.

This clonotype was seen ten or more times. This chain connects TRBV3-1 to TRBJ1-6; 11 nucleotides line up with TRBD1. Looked up from germline, CDR1 is LGHDT and CDR2 is YNNKEL (reference sequence). The CDR3 loop spans 14 amino acids. Germline trimming cut 4 bases from V and 10 bases from J; bases unmatched to any gene: 3. The CDR3 DNA sequence: TGTGCCAGCAGCCCCAGGACAGGGGGCTCACCCCTCCACTTT. This codes for CASSPRTGGSPLHF.

V usage is TRBV12-3 or TRBV12-4 and J usage is TRBJ2-5, with TRBD2 matching 7 bases. CDR3 length: 15 residues. Trimming cost V 3 bases and J 4 bases; bases outside gene matches: 8. Here the CDR3 reads CASSLESTGGETQYF. In DNA, the CDR3 is TGTGCCAGCAGTTTGGAGTCTACGGGGGGAGAGACCCAGTACTTC.

The chain combines TRBV5-6 with TRBJ2-1, with D possibly being TRBD2 (7 bases). This CDR3 has 16 amino acids. The germline V and J ends were trimmed by 3 bases and 4 bases, with 17 bases remaining between them. The germline V gene has CDR1 SGHDT and CDR2 YYEEEE. The DNA of the CDR3 is TGTGCCAGCAGCTGGGGGGGGCCGATACTTTACAATGAGCAGTTCTTC. Its protein product is CASSWGGPILYNEQFF.

This clonotype was observed at least ten times. J is TRBJ1-5 and V is TRBV12-3 or TRBV12-4; possible D gene TRBD1, 5 bases. The CDR3 runs 13 residues. Trimming cost V 6 bases and J 5 bases, with 11 bases left between them. The CDR3 reads CASRTSGDQPQHF. The CDR3 DNA sequence: TGTGCCAGCAGGACCTCGGGGGATCAGCCCCAGCATTTT.

V is TRBV4-1 and J is TRBJ2-5, with D perhaps matching TRBD1 or TRBD2 (5 bases each). Germline V gene sequence: CDR1 MGHRA, CDR2 YSYEKL. Between the trimmed V and J ends, which lost 3 bases and 5 bases, there was a span of 10 bases. The CDR3 covers 13 residues. The CDR3 reads CASSQIEGETQYF. CDR3 nucleotide sequence: TGCGCCAGCAGCCAGATCGAGGGGGAGACCCAGTACTTC.

In nucleotides, the CDR3 is TGTGCCACAATAGGGACTAGCGGGAAGCCGAACACCGGGGAGCTGTTTTTT. Its protein product is CATIGTSGKPNTGELFF. The genes are TRBV10-3 and TRBJ2-2; TRBD2 aligns across 13 bases. CDR3 length equals 17 residues. The germline CDR1 and CDR2 sequences are ENHRY and SYGVKD. The J segment lost 0 bases and the V segment lost 10 bases, leaving 8 bases of the junction unmatched.

This clonotype was observed many times. The gene calls are TRBV12-3 or TRBV12-4 and TRBJ1-5; no firm D call. Trimming cost V 7 bases and J 2 bases, with 18 bases left between them. This CDR3 region has 16 residues. The CDR3 region is CASTSGITWGNQPQHF. CDR3 in DNA: TGTGCCAGCACTTCGGGCATCACTTGGGGCAATCAGCCCCAGCATTTT.

The CDR3, as DNA: TGTGCCAGCAGTTACTCCGGCACCAACACCGGGGAGCTGTTTTTT. Encoded protein: CASSYSGTNTGELFF. The J gene is TRBJ2-2, the V gene TRBV6-5; D uncertain. V was shortened by 0 bases and J by 2 bases, with 7 bases between the two germline ends. Germline loops: CDR1 MNHEY, CDR2 SVGAGI. The CDR3 runs 15 residues.